The 26 T cell receptor beta chains presented below share a single source sample, sequenced in a study of T cell responses to AZD1222 COVID-19 vaccine. Assay: immunoSEQ multiplex PCR; the TCRdb copy retains only in-frame clones and omits some. Among 120,000 to 150,000 clones listed, 85% to 95% were seen once. The sample consisted of peripheral blood, taken on day 0 of MenACWY control vaccination. These receptors originate from an adult in good health.

The sample holds a few counts of this clone. The rearrangement uses TRBV18 and TRBJ1-5, with no clear D. The CDR3 length is 16 residues. The V end was cut by 2 bases, the J end by 0 bases, with 11 bases between. CDR1 and CDR2 from the germline V gene are KGHSH and LQKENI. In DNA form, the CDR3 reads TGTGCCAGCTCACCAACGCCAGTTAATAGCAATCAGCCCCAGCATTTT. Protein product: CASSPTPVNSNQPQHF. Full variable domain (missing parts from reference TRBV18 and TRBJ1-5): NAGVMQNPRHLVRRRGQEARLRCSPMKGHSHVYWYRQLPEEGLKFMVYLQKENIIDESGMPKERFSAEFPKEGPSILRIQQVVRGDSAAYFCASSPTPVNSNQPQHFGDGTRLSIL.

The chain uses TRBV11-2 and TRBJ1-1; D is ambiguous. Trimming stripped 3 bases from V and 11 bases from J, with 7 bases between. The germline gives CDR1 SGHAT, CDR2 FQNNGV. The CDR3 is made up of 10 amino acids. The CDR3, as DNA: TGTGCCAGCAGCTTCAAGAGGGCTTTCTTT. Translating gives CASSFKRAFF.

The chain links TRBV9 to TRBJ2-3, with a possible D match to TRBD2 (6 bases). The germline gives CDR1 SGDLS, CDR2 YYNGEE. The CDR3 sequence is 15 residues long. V lost 4 bases and J 4 bases, leaving 16 bases between the germline ends. The CDR3 protein is CASSPRPGVADTQYF. The CDR3 DNA reads as TGTGCCAGCAGCCCCCGCCCGGGGGTAGCAGATACGCAGTATTTT.

In this sample, this clone turned up once. This rearrangement joins TRBV28 to TRBJ1-6, with D possibly being TRBD1 (6 bases). CDR1 MDHEN and CDR2 SYDVKM come from the germline V gene. Trimming took off 6 bases at V and 4 bases at J, with 16 bases between the two ends. The CDR3 is made up of 16 amino acids. The CDR3 sequence is CASSSQGNGYNSPLHF. The CDR3 DNA sequence: TGTGCCAGCAGCTCCCAGGGGAACGGATATAATTCACCCCTCCACTTT. Full variable domain (outside the CDR3, taken from reference TRBV28 and TRBJ1-6): DVKVTQSSRYLVKRTGEKVFLECVQDMDHENMFWYRQDPGLGLRLIYFSYDVKMKEKGDIPEGYSVSREKKERFSLILESASTNQTSMYLCASSSQGNGYNSPLHFGNGTRLTVT.

This chain joins TRBV25-1 and TRBJ1-5, with D unclear. CDR1 MGHDK and CDR2 SYGVNS come from the germline V gene. The CDR3 covers 14 residues. Trimming stripped 4 bases from V and 3 bases from J, with 10 bases between. The CDR3 reads CASSVSGTNQPQHF. The DNA for the CDR3 is TGTGCCAGCAGTGTTTCGGGTACCAATCAGCCCCAGCATTTT.

This chain joins TRBV1 and TRBJ1-1. TRBV1 is recorded as a pseudogene. The CDR3 has 14 residues. CDR3 bases: TGCACCAGCAGCCAACTCTGGTATGGCGCTGAAGCTTTCTTT. This encodes CTSSQLWYGAEAFF.

The chain has TRBV3-1 (or the pseudogene TRBV3-2) and TRBJ2-7; D is undetermined. Trimming shortened V by 3 bases and J by 3 bases, and 12 bases separated the two germline ends. Germline CDR1 reads LGHDT; CDR2 reads YNNKEL (reference sequence). The CDR3 has 14 amino acids. The CDR3 coding sequence is TGTGCCAGCAGCCAGGGCCCGAGGATCTACGAGCAGTACTTC. This sequence encodes CASSQGPRIYEQYF.

This clone came up once. The V gene is TRBV6-5, the J gene TRBJ1-1, with D uncertain. With 6 bases removed from V and 4 bases from J, the gap between germline ends came to 15 bases. This CDR3 spans 14 amino acids. Germline V gene lookup returns CDR1 MNHEY and CDR2 SVGAGI. CDR3 protein: CASSLTKGGTEAFF. The CDR3 DNA follows: TGTGCCAGCAGCCTTACTAAGGGAGGCACTGAAGCTTTCTTT.

The chain uses TRBV6-1 and TRBJ2-5, with D possibly being TRBD2 (6 bases). The CDR3 runs 14 residues. Germline CDR1 MNHNS, CDR2 SASEGT. Trimming removed 3 bases at V and 7 bases at J, with 15 bases between. CDR3 nucleotide sequence: TGTGCCAGCAGTGATGGTCGGGAGTACTTGACCCAGTACTTC. This gives the protein CASSDGREYLTQYF.

The V gene is TRBV18, the J gene TRBJ1-5; weak D call: TRBD1 (5 bases). This CDR3 contains 14 residues. The germline V gene has CDR1 KGHSH and CDR2 LQKENI. Trimming removed 2 bases at V and 6 bases at J, with 11 bases between. The CDR3 nucleotides read TGTGCCAGCTCACCAGCGGGGGGAGGTCAGCCCCAGCATTTT. It yields the protein CASSPAGGGQPQHF. Complete variable domain (other parts from reference TRBV18 and TRBJ1-5): NAGVMQNPRHLVRRRGQEARLRCSPMKGHSHVYWYRQLPEEGLKFMVYLQKENIIDESGMPKERFSAEFPKEGPSILRIQQVVRGDSAAYFCASSPAGGGQPQHFGDGTRLSIL.

V usage is TRBV5-1 and J usage is TRBJ1-1; the match to TRBD1 covers 10 bases. Germline V lookup: CDR1 SGHRS, CDR2 YFSETQ. This CDR3 has 16 residues. V dropped 0 bases and J dropped 2; count of bases not matched to a gene: 4. Written as DNA, the CDR3 is TGCGCCAGCAGCTTGGGACAGGGGGCTTTTAACACTGAAGCTTTCTTT. It specifies CASSLGQGAFNTEAFF.

The CDR3 region has the DNA TGTGCCAGCAGCCCCGTTTTAGCGGGGGCCATCTACGAGCAGTACTTC. This codes for CASSPVLAGAIYEQYF. The V gene is TRBV11-2, the J gene TRBJ2-7, with 9 nucleotides matching TRBD2. The germline V gene has CDR1 SGHAT and CDR2 FQNNGV. The V and J ends lost 5 bases and 3 bases, in that order; junction bases with no gene match: 11. The CDR3 totals 16 residues. Complete variable domain (other parts from reference TRBV11-2 and TRBJ2-7): EAGVAQSPRYKIIEKRQSVAFWCNPISGHATLYWYQQILGQGPKLLIQFQNNGVVDDSQLPKDRFSAERLKGVDSTLKIQPAKLEDSAVYLCASSPVLAGAIYEQYFGPGTRLTVT.

The gene calls are TRBV12-3 or TRBV12-4 and TRBJ1-1; TRBD1 matches at 8 bases. The CDR3 length is 13 residues. V shed 5 bases, J shed 4 bases, and the junction held 3 bases outside the gene matches. CDR3 coding DNA: TGTGCCAGCAGTGTAACAGGGGGCACTGAAGCTTTCTTT. It translates to CASSVTGGTEAFF.

This rearrangement joins TRBV5-1 to TRBJ2-1, with TRBD1 as a possible D gene (6 bases). The CDR3 covers 13 residues. CDR1 and CDR2 from the germline V gene are SGHRS and YFSETQ. Trimming cost V 5 bases and J 6 bases, with 12 bases left between them. The CDR3 spells CASRTGSSNEQFF. In DNA, the CDR3 is TGCGCCAGCAGGACAGGTTCTTCCAATGAGCAGTTCTTC.

The V and J genes are TRBV18 and TRBJ2-5, with a tentative D call TRBD2 (5 bases). The CDR3 totals 13 residues. V was trimmed by 3 bases and J by 2 bases, leaving 7 bases between them. The germline V gene has CDR1 KGHSH and CDR2 LQKENI. As DNA, the CDR3 is TGTGCCAGCTCACCCGGGATACAAGAGACCCAGTACTTC. As protein: CASSPGIQETQYF.

V usage is TRBV7-3 and J usage is TRBJ2-5, with D uncertain. Germline CDR1 reads SGHTA; CDR2 reads FQGTGA. V was cut by 3 bases and J by 1 base, with 6 bases left in between. The CDR3 spans 13 residues. DNA of the CDR3: TGTGCCAGCAGCTTGCTTGCCCAAGAGACCCAGTACTTC. Its translation: CASSLLAQETQYF.

The CDR3 loop reads CASSDGQSSYNEQFF. In DNA, the CDR3 is TGTGCCAGCAGCGACGGACAGAGCTCCTACAATGAGCAGTTCTTC. This sequence joins TRBV7-9 and TRBJ2-1; perhaps TRBD1 as D (6 bases). CDR3 size: 15 residues. The ends were cut back, 5 bases at V and 0 bases at J, with 11 bases in the middle. Germline V gives CDR1 SEHNR, CDR2 FQNEAQ (reference sequence).

The J gene is TRBJ2-2, the V gene TRBV5-1; D possibly uses TRBD1 or TRBD2 (5 bases each). The CDR3 has 15 amino acids. Germline lookup yields CDR1 SGHRS and CDR2 YFSETQ. V shed 4 bases and J shed 1 base, with 11 bases lying between them. The CDR3 DNA sequence: TGCGCCAGCAGCCCGGGACGGATGAACACCGGGGAGCTGTTTTTT. Protein: CASSPGRMNTGELFF.

The genes are TRBV5-1 and TRBJ2-2; weak D call: TRBD2 (6 bases). Trimming removed 4 bases from V and 2 bases from J, with 12 bases in between. This CDR3 contains 15 residues. Germline V lookup: CDR1 SGHRS, CDR2 YFSETQ. The CDR3 loop reads CASSTAGSNTGELFF. CDR3 DNA sequence: TGCGCCAGCAGCACCGCGGGAAGTAACACCGGGGAGCTGTTTTTT. Full variable domain (remainder filled in from reference TRBV5-1 and TRBJ2-2): KAGVTQTPRYLIKTRGQQVTLSCSPISGHRSVSWYQQTPGQGLQFLFEYFSETQRNKGNFPGRFSGRQFSNSRSEMNVSTLELGDSALYLCASSTAGSNTGELFFGEGSRLTVL.

The chain is built from TRBV4-1 and TRBJ1-6, with 9 bases that match TRBD1. The V gene's germline CDR1 is MGHRA and CDR2 YSYEKL. The CDR3 length is 14 residues. V lost 5 bases, J lost 9 bases, and 5 bases stayed unmatched. For the CDR3, the DNA is TGCGCCAGCAGCACCACAGGGGGCAGTTCACCCCTCCACTTT. Its translation: CASSTTGGSSPLHF.

The chain employs TRBV5-6 and TRBJ2-5; TRBD1 or TRBD2 may be the D gene (6 bases each). The CDR3 runs 15 residues. V was cut by 4 bases and J by 7 bases, with 20 bases left in between. Germline CDR1 is SGHDT and CDR2 is YYEEEE. CDR3 protein: CASSTRGPGAGTQYF. CDR3 coding DNA: TGTGCCAGCAGCACTCGTGGCCCGGGGGCCGGGACCCAGTACTTC. Variable domain in full (rest from reference TRBV5-6 and TRBJ2-5): DAGVTQSPTHLIKTRGQQVTLRCSPKSGHDTVSWYQQALGQGPQFIFQYYEEEERQRGNFPDRFSGHQFPNYSSELNVNALLLGDSALYLCASSTRGPGAGTQYFGPGTRLLVL.

In this sample, this clone turned up a few times. V usage is TRBV27 and J usage is TRBJ2-1, with D perhaps TRBD2 (6 bases). Trimming pared 5 bases from V and 6 bases from J, leaving 11 bases between. This CDR3 spans 13 amino acids. The germline gives CDR1 MNHEY, CDR2 SMNVEV (reference sequence). In nucleotides, the CDR3 is TGTGCCAGCAGTGGAGGGGTGGTCAATGAGCAGTTCTTC. Translating it yields CASSGGVVNEQFF.

The CDR3 DNA reads as TGTGCCAGCTCGAACACCGGGGAGCTGTTTTTT. Encoded protein: CASSNTGELFF. The chain has TRBV2 and TRBJ2-2; D is unclear. V was shortened by 8 bases and J by 0 bases, with 1 base between the two germline ends. The CDR3 has 11 amino acids. Germline lookup yields CDR1 SNHLY and CDR2 FYNNEI.

The J gene is TRBJ2-3, the V gene TRBV4-3, with TRBD2 matching over 7 bases. Trimming cost V 3 bases and J 2 bases; bases outside gene matches: 5. The germline V gene encodes CDR1 LGHNA and CDR2 YSLEER. The CDR3 spans 15 residues. CDR3: CASSQSGETTDTQYF. Written as DNA, the CDR3 is TGCGCCAGCAGCCAGAGCGGGGAGACCACAGATACGCAGTATTTT.

The V gene is TRBV6-2 or TRBV6-3, the J gene TRBJ1-2, with unresolved D. Germline CDR1 reads MNHEY; CDR2 reads SVGEGT. V gave up 2 bases and J gave up 8 bases, with 15 bases separating them. The CDR3 totals 14 residues. The CDR3 loop is CASSYVREGGGYTF. The DNA of the CDR3 is TGTGCCAGCAGTTACGTACGTGAGGGCGGCGGCTACACCTTC.

V gene TRBV5-4 combines with J gene TRBJ2-3, with TRBD1 identical over 10 bases. This CDR3 spans 16 amino acids. Germline V gene data show CDR1 as SGHNT and CDR2 as YYREEE (reference sequence). After removal of 4 bases from V and 4 bases from J, the junction contained 9 bases not matched to a gene. The CDR3 sequence: CASSPARGQGPDTQYF. The DNA for the CDR3 is TGTGCCAGCAGCCCGGCGAGGGGACAGGGGCCAGATACGCAGTATTTT.